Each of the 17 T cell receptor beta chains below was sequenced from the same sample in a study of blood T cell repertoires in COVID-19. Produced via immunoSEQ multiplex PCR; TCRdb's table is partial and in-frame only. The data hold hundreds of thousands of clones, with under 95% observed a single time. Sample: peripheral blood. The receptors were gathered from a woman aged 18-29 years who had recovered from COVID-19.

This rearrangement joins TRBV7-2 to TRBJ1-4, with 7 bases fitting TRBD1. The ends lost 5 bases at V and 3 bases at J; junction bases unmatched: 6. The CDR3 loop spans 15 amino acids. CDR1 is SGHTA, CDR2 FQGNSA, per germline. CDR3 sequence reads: CASSPRQGANEKLFF. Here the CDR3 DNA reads TGTGCCAGCAGCCCCCGACAGGGTGCTAATGAAAAACTGTTTTTT.

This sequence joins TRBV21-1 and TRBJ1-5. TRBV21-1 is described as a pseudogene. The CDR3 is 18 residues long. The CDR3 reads CASSKPGERITSNQPQHF. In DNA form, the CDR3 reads TGTGCCAGCAGCAAACCGGGGGAGAGGATCACAAGCAATCAGCCCCAGCATTTT.

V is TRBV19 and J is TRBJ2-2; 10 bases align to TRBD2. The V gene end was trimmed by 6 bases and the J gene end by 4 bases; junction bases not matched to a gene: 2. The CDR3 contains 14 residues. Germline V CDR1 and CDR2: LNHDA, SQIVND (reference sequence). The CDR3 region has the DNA TGTGCCAGTAGATCTAGCGGGAGCACCGGGGAGCTGTTTTTT. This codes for CASRSSGSTGELFF.

This CDR3 is CASSPGGTSGISEQFF. The CDR3 DNA reads TGTGCCAGCAGCCCCGGGGGGACTAGCGGGATAAGTGAGCAGTTCTTC. The chain has TRBV5-4 and TRBJ2-1; TRBD2 aligns across 13 bases. V dropped 4 bases and J dropped 9; count of bases not matched to a gene: 10. Germline assignment: CDR1 SGHNT and CDR2 YYREEE (reference sequence). This CDR3 has 16 amino acids.

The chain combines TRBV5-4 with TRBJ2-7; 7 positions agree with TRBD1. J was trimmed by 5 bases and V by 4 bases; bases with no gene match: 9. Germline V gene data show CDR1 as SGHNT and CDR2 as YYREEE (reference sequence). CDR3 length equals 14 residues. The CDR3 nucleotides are TGTGCCAGCAGCCTTACGACCGGGACAGACGAGCAGTACGTC. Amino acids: CASSLTTGTDEQYV.

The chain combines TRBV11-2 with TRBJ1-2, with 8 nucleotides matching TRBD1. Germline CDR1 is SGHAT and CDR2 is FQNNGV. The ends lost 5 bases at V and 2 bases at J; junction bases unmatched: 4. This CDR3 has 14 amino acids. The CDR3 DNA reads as TGTGCCAGCAGCCATTACAGGGGGAACTATGGCTACACCTTC. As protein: CASSHYRGNYGYTF. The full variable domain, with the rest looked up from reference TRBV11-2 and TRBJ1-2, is EAGVAQSPRYKIIEKRQSVAFWCNPISGHATLYWYQQILGQGPKLLIQFQNNGVVDDSQLPKDRFSAERLKGVDSTLKIQPAKLEDSAVYLCASSHYRGNYGYTFGSGTRLTVV.

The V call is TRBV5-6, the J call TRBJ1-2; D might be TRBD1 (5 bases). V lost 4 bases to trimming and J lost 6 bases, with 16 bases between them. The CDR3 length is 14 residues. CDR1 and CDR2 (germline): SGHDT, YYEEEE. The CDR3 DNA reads TGTGCCAGCAGCAGACGGGACTTTGTGAATGGCTACACCTTC. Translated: CASSRRDFVNGYTF. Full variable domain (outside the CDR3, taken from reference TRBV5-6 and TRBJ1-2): DAGVTQSPTHLIKTRGQQVTLRCSPKSGHDTVSWYQQALGQGPQFIFQYYEEEERQRGNFPDRFSGHQFPNYSSELNVNALLLGDSALYLCASSRRDFVNGYTFGSGTRLTVV.

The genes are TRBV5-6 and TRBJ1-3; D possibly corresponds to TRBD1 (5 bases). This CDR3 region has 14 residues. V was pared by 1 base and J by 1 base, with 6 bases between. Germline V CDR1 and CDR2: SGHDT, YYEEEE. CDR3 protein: CASSLRGSGNTIYF. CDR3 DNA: TGTGCCAGCAGCTTGAGGGGTTCTGGAAACACCATATATTTT.

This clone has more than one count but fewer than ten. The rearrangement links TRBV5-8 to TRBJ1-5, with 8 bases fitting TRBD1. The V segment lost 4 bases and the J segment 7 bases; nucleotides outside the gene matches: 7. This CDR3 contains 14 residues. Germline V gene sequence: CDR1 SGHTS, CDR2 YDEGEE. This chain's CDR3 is CASSKRTGWQPQHF. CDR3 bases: TGTGCCAGCAGCAAGAGGACAGGGTGGCAGCCCCAGCATTTT. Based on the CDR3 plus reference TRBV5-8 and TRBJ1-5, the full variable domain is EAGVTQSPTHLIKTRGQQATLRCSPISGHTSVYWYQQALGLGLQFLLWYDEGEERNRGNFPPRFSGRQFPNYSSELNVNALELEDSALYLCASSKRTGWQPQHFGDGTRLSIL.

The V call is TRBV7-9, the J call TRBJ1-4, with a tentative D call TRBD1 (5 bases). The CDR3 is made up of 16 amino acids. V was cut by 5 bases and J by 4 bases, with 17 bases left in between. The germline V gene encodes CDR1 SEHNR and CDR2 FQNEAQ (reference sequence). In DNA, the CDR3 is TGTGCCAGCAGCACCAGAGAGCAGGGAATTAATGAAAAACTGTTTTTT. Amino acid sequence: CASSTREQGINEKLFF.

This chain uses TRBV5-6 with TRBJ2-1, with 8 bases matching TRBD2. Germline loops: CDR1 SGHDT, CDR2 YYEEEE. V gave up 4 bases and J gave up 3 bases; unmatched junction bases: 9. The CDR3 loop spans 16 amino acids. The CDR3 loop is CASSIGLAPFYNEQFF. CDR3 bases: TGTGCCAGCAGCATTGGACTAGCCCCCTTCTACAATGAGCAGTTCTTC.

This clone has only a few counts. CDR3 loop: CASSEFPQGSSYEQYV. DNA for the CDR3: TGCGCCAGCAGTGAATTCCCGCAGGGGAGCTCCTACGAGCAGTACGTC. The chain is built from TRBV10-2 and TRBJ2-7, with D perhaps TRBD1 (6 bases). Trimming shortened V by 3 bases and J by 0 bases, and 15 bases separated the two germline ends. This CDR3 is 16 amino acids long. The germline V gene encodes CDR1 WSHSY and CDR2 SAAADI.

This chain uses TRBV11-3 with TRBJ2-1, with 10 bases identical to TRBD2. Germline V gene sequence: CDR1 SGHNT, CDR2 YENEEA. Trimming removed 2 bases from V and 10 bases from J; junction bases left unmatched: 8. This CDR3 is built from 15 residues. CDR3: CASSLILAGDGEQFF. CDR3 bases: TGTGCCAGCAGCTTAATCCTAGCGGGAGATGGGGAGCAGTTCTTC. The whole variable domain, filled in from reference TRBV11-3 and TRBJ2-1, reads EAGVVQSPRYKIIEKKQPVAFWCNPISGHNTLYWYLQNLGQGPELLIRYENEEAVDDSQLPKDRFSAERLKGVDSTLKIQPAELGDSAVYLCASSLILAGDGEQFFGPGTRLTVL.

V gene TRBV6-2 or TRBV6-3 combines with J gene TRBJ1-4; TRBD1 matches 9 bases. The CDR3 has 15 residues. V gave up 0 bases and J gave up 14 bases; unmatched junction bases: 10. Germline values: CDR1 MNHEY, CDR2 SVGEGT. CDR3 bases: TGTGCCAGCAGTTACTCCGGGACAGGGCACTACGGGCTGTTTTTT. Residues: CASSYSGTGHYGLFF.

Here the CDR3 DNA reads TGCGCCAGCAGCTTGGATGGGAGAGAGAACACTGAAGCTTTCTTT. Amino acids: CASSLDGRENTEAFF. V usage is TRBV5-1 and J usage is TRBJ1-1; D not certain. The V gene lost 0 bases and the J gene lost 1 base, with 10 bases spanning the gap. This CDR3 has 15 residues. Germline CDR1 SGHRS, CDR2 YFSETQ. Supplemented by reference TRBV5-1 and TRBJ1-1, the full variable domain reads KAGVTQTPRYLIKTRGQQVTLSCSPISGHRSVSWYQQTPGQGLQFLFEYFSETQRNKGNFPGRFSGRQFSNSRSEMNVSTLELGDSALYLCASSLDGRENTEAFFGQGTRLTVV.

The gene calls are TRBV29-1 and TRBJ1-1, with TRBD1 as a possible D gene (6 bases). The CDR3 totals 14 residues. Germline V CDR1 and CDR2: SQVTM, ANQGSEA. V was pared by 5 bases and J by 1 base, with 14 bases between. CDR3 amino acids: CSVTWSGENTEAFF. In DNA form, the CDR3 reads TGCAGCGTTACTTGGTCAGGGGAGAACACTGAAGCTTTCTTT.

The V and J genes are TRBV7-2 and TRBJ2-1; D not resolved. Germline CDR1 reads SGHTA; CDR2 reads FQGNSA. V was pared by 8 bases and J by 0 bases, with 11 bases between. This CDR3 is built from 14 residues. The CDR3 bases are TGTGCCAGCTTACTCCCTGACTCCTACAATGAGCAGTTCTTC. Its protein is CASLLPDSYNEQFF.